The clone carrying this T cell receptor beta chain was picked up one time. In TCRdb, the 5' RACE reads were re-called with MiXCR into one record per CDR3 protein. This repertoire shows fewer than 800,000 distinct CDR3 sequences, roughly 7.2% found once; its top ten account for over 1.5%. The record originates from a study of identical twins. These data were also reused for a study on yellow fever vaccine responses in identical twins. That source reports: The authors reported partly convergent, partly personalized vaccine responses in identical twins.

Input material: PBMCs. This sequence originates from a woman aged 18-29 years in good health.

CDR3 coding DNA: TGCGCCAGCAGCTCCCGGACAGGGGGGATGAACACTGAAGCTTTCTTT. Protein sequence: CASSSRTGGMNTEAFF. V and J are TRBV4-1 and TRBJ1-1, with TRBD1 matching over 10 bases. The CDR3 runs 16 residues. Germline CDR1 is MGHRA and CDR2 is YSYEKL. Germline trimming cut 5 bases from V and 0 bases from J; bases unmatched to any gene: 6.